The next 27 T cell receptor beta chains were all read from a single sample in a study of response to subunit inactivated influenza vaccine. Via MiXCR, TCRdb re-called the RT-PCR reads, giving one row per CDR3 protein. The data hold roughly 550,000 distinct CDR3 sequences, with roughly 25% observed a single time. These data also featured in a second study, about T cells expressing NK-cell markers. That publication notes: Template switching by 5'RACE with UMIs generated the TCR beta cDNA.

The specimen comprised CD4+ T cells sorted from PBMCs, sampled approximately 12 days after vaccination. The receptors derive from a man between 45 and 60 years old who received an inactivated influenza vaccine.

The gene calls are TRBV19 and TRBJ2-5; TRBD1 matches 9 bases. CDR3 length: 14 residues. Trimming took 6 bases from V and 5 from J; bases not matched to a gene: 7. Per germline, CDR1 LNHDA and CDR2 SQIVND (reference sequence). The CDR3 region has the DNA TGTGCCAGTAGCGGGACAGGGTCTGAGGAGACCCAGTACTTC. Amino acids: CASSGTGSEETQYF.

The DNA for the CDR3 is TGCGCCAGCAGCGCGGGAGGTTCAGATACGCAGTATTTT. Translating gives CASSAGGSDTQYF. The V call is TRBV5-1, the J call TRBJ2-3, with 8 bases lining up with TRBD2. This CDR3 spans 13 amino acids. The germline V gene encodes CDR1 SGHRS and CDR2 YFSETQ. V lost 4 bases and J lost 4; bases outside the gene matches: 2.

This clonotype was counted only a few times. Here the CDR3 reads CASSQEVDVYGYTF. DNA of the CDR3: TGCGCCAGCAGCCAAGAGGTAGACGTCTATGGCTACACCTTC. The chain is built from TRBV4-3 and TRBJ1-2; D gene ambiguous. This CDR3 is built from 14 residues. Trimming took off 0 bases at V and 4 bases at J, with 9 bases between the two ends. Germline V lookup: CDR1 LGHNA, CDR2 YSLEER.

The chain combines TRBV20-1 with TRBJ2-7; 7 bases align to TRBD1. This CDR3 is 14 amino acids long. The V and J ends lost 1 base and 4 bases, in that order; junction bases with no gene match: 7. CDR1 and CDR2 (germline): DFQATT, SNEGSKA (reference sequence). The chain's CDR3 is CSARGQTGLYEQYF. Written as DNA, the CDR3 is TGCAGTGCTAGAGGTCAGACAGGGTTATACGAGCAGTACTTC.

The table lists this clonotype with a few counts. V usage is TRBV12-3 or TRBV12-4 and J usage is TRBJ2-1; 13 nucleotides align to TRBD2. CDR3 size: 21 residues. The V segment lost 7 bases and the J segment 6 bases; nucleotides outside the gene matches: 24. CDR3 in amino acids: CASKLGLAGIGGFYLSNEQFF. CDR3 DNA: TGTGCCAGCAAGTTGGGACTAGCGGGAATTGGCGGCTTCTATCTTAGCAATGAGCAGTTCTTC.

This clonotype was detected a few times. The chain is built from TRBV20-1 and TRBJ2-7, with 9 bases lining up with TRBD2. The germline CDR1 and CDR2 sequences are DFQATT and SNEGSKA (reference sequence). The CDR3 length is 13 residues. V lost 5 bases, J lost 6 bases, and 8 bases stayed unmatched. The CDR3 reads CSAVRGLAVEQYF. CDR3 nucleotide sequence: TGCAGTGCTGTTCGGGGACTAGCTGTCGAGCAGTACTTC.

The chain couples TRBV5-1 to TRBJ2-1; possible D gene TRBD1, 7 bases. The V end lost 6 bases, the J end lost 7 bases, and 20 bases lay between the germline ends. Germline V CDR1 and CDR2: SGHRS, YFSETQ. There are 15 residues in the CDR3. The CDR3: CASTSHRDSGNEQFF. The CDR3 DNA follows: TGCGCCAGCACCTCCCACAGGGACAGCGGGAATGAGCAGTTCTTC.

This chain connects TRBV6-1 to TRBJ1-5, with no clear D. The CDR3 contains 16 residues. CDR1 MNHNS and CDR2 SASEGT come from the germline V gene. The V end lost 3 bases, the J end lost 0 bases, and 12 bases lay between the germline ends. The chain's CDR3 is CASSDRRRVSNQPQHF. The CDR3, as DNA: TGTGCCAGCAGTGACAGGAGGCGGGTTAGCAATCAGCCCCAGCATTTT.

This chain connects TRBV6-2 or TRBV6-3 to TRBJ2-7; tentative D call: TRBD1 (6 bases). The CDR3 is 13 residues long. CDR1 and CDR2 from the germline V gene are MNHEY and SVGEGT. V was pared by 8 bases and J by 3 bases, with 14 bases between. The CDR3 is CASGRDTYYEQYF. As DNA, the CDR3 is TGTGCCAGCGGCCGGGACACTTACTACGAGCAGTACTTC.

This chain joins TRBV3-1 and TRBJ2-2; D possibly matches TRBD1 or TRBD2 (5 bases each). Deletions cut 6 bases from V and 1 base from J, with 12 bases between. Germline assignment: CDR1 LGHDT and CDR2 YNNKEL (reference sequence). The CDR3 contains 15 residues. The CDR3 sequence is CASSKGELNTGELFF. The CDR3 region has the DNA TGTGCCAGCAGTAAAGGGGAGTTGAACACCGGGGAGCTGTTTTTT. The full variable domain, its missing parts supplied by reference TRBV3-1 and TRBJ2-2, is DTAVSQTPKYLVTQMGNDKSIKCEQNLGHDTMYWYKQDSKKFLKIMFSYNNKELIINETVPNRFSPKSPDKAHLNLHINSLELGDSAVYFCASSKGELNTGELFFGEGSRLTVL.

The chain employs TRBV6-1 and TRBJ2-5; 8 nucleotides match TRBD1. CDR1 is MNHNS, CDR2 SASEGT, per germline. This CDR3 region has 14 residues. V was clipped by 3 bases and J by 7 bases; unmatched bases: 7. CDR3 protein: CASSDVWTGTTQYF. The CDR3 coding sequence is TGTGCCAGCAGTGACGTCTGGACAGGGACGACCCAGTACTTC.

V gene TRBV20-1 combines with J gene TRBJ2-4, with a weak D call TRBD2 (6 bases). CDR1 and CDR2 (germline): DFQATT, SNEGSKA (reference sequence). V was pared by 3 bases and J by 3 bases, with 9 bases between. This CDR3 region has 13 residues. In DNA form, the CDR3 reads TGCAGTGCTAGCATGGGGGGCAAAAACATTCAGTACTTC. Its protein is CSASMGGKNIQYF.

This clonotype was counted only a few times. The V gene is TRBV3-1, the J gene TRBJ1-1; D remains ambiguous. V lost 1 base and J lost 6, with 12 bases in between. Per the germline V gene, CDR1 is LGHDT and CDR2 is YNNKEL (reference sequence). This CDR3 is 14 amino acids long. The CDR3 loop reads CASSQVFEPAEAFF. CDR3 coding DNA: TGTGCCAGCAGCCAAGTTTTTGAGCCGGCTGAAGCTTTCTTT.

The chain's CDR3 is CAIPRGGHLGGNTIYF. The CDR3 DNA follows: TGTGCCATCCCTCGCGGCGGACACCTTGGTGGAAACACCATATATTTT. The rearrangement links TRBV21-1 to TRBJ1-3. TRBV21-1 constitutes a pseudogene. The CDR3 has 16 residues.

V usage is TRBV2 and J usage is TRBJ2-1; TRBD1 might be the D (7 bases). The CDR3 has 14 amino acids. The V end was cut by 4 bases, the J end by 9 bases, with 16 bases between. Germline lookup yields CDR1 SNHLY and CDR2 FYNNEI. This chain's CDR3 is CASSVGTAGGEQFF. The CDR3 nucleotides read TGTGCCAGCAGTGTTGGGACAGCCGGGGGTGAGCAGTTCTTC.

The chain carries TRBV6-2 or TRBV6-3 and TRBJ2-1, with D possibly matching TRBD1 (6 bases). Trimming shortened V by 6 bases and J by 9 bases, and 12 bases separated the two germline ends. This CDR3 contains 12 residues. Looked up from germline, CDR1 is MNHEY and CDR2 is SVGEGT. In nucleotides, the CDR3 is TGTGCCAGCAGCTTGGACAGCGGTGAGCAGTTCTTC. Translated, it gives CASSLDSGEQFF.

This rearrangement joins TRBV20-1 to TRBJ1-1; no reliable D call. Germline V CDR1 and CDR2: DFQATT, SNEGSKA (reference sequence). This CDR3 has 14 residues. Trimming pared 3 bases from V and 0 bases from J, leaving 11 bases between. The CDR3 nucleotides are TGCAGTGCTAGGAAGGGCAGCATGAACACTGAAGCTTTCTTT. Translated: CSARKGSMNTEAFF.

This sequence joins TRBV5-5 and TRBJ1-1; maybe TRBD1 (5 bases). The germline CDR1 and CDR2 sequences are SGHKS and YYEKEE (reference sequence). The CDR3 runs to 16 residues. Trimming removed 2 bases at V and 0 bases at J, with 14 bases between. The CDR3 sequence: CASSFSLGGVNTEAFF. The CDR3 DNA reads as TGTGCCAGCAGCTTCTCTTTGGGGGGAGTGAACACTGAAGCTTTCTTT.

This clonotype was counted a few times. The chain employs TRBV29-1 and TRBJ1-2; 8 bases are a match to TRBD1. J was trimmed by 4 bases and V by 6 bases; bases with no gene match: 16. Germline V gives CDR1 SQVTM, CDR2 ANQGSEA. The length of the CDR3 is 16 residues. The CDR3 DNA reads TGCAGCGTCGACCAGGCCGGGACAGGAGATCCCTATGGCTACACCTTC. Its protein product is CSVDQAGTGDPYGYTF.

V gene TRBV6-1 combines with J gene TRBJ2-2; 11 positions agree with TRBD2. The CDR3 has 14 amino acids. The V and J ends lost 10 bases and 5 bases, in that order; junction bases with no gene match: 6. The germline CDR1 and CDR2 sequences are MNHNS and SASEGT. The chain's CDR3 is CATRLAGRTGELFF. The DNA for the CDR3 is TGTGCCACCCGACTAGCGGGAAGGACCGGGGAGCTGTTTTTT.

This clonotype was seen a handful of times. CDR3 in amino acids: CASSEDRSGNTIYF. CDR3 DNA sequence: TGTGCCAGCAGTGAAGACCGCTCTGGAAACACCATATATTTT. The chain is built from TRBV6-1 and TRBJ1-3; D not resolved. The V gene's germline CDR1 is MNHNS and CDR2 SASEGT. Trimming took 1 base from V and 0 from J, leaving 4 bases between them. The CDR3 is 14 residues long.

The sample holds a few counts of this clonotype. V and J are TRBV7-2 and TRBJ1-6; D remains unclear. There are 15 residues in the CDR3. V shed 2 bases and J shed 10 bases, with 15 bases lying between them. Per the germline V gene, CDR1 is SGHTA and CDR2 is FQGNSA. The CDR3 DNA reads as TGTGCCAGCAGCTTAATCTACGGGGTCGGGTCACCCCTCCACTTT. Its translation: CASSLIYGVGSPLHF.

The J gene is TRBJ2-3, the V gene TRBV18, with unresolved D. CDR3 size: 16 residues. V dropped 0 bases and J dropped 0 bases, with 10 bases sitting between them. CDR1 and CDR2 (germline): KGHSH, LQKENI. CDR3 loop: CASSPPTASSTDTQYF. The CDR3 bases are TGTGCCAGCTCACCACCGACGGCCTCTAGCACAGATACGCAGTATTTT.

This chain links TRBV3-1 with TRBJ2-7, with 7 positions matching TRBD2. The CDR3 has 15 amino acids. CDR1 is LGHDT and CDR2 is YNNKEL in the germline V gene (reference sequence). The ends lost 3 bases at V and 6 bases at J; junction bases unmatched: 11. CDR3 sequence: CASSQDQLAFPEQYF. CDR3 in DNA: TGTGCCAGCAGCCAGGATCAACTAGCGTTCCCCGAGCAGTACTTC.

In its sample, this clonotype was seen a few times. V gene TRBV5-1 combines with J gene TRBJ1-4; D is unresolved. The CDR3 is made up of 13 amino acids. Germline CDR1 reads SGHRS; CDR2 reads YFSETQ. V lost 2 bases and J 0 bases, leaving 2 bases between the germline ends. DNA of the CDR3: TGCGCCAGCAGCTTTGCAACTAATGAAAAACTGTTTTTT. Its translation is CASSFATNEKLFF.

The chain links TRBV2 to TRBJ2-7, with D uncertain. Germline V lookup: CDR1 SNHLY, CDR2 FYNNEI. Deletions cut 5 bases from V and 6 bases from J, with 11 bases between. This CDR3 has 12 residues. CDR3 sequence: CASSPNMVEQYF. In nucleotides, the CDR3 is TGTGCCAGCAGTCCCAACATGGTCGAGCAGTACTTC.

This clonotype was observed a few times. CDR3 DNA: TGTGCCAGCAGTTTGAAAGCAAGCTCCTACAATGAGCAGTTCTTC. This gives the protein CASSLKASSYNEQFF. The chain has TRBV28 and TRBJ2-1; D ambiguous. The V and J ends lost 3 bases and 0 bases respectively, with 9 bases between them. The CDR3 spans 15 residues. Germline V gene data show CDR1 as MDHEN and CDR2 as SYDVKM.